The text below deals with one T cell receptor beta chain. What it binds is unknown. The sample belongs to a study of T-cell memory formation after mild COVID-19. Study-wide points: Confirmation was lacking for SARS-CoV-2 specificity of second-wave clones that peaked on day 37. Clones that contracted from day 15 to 85 were balanced CD4/CD8, while later expanders leaned CD4+.

A 5'RACE reaction primed in the constant segment made cDNA libraries of TCR alpha and TCR beta, and these carried sample barcodes and UMIs. MiXCR was run by TCRdb on the 5' RACE reads, yielding one entry per CDR3 protein. Among about 470,000 distinct CDR3 sequences listed, around a quarter were seen once. Germline V lookup: CDR1 SNHLY, CDR2 FYNNEI. There are 12 residues in the CDR3. The genes are TRBV2 and TRBJ2-3, with 9 positions matching TRBD2. The material sequenced was PBMCs or a T cell subset sorted from them (not recorded which). This clonotype was sampled from an adult woman who had mild COVID-19 (a few samples of this study predate the infection). Cell type and time point are not known. CDR3 in amino acids: CVAGGYGDTQYF. CDR3 nucleotide sequence: TGTGTCGCGGGGGGGTATGGAGATACGCAGTATTTT.